These T cell receptor beta chains were read from a single sample in a study of CD8+ T cells in alopecia areata. Profiled with immunoSEQ multiplex PCR; TCRdb holds only in-frame clones, not every one. The sample shows 110,000 to 150,000 clones, around 50% of them seen only once. The sequencing used CD8+ T cells sorted from blood, collected at week 4, from a patient treated with tofacitinib. The receptors were sampled from a human donor with alopecia areata. CDR3s include the opening cysteine and the closing phenylalanine or tryptophan. A D gene is named only where the DNA matches it firmly. Not every row has a clone size; where given, it reads once, few, many or a size class.

cdr3_length,v_call,d_call,j_call,clone_size,cdr3_nt,cdr3_aa
15,TRBV9,NA,TRBJ2-1,NA,TGTGCCAGCAGCGTTAACGGGGACTCCTACAATGAGCAGTTCTTC,CASSVNGDSYNEQFF
15,TRBV5-6,NA,TRBJ1-5,few,TGTGCCAGCAGCAGCTTACAACAGAGGAATCAGCCCCAGCATTTT,CASSSLQQRNQPQHF
16,TRBV7-9,NA,TRBJ2-7,NA,TGTGCCAGCAGCTTAGGCGAAGGGCTCCGGTCCGACGAGCAGTACTTC,CASSLGEGLRSDEQYF
11,TRBV5-4,NA,TRBJ2-5,NA,TGTGCCAGCAGCTTGGCAGAGACCCAGTACTTC,CASSLAETQYF
14,TRBV7-3,NA,TRBJ2-2,NA,TGTGCCAGCAGCTTAAACAGAAGGGCCGGGGAGCTGTTTTTT,CASSLNRRAGELFF
13,TRBV27,NA,TRBJ2-5,NA,TGTGCCAGCAGTTCCGGGGTTGCCCGGACCCAGTACTTC,CASSSGVARTQYF
16,TRBV4-3,NA,TRBJ2-5,NA,TGCGCCAGCAGCCAAGCGGGCCGAGGGGACCAAGAGACCCAGTACTTC,CASSQAGRGDQETQYF
14,TRBV30,TRBD2,TRBJ2-1,NA,TGTGCCTGGAGTGTATGGGGACTAGTCAATGAGCAGTTCTTC,CAWSVWGLVNEQFF
15,TRBV10-3,NA,TRBJ2-6,few,TGTGCCATCAGTGAGGAGGCCCCTGGGGCCAACGTCCTGACTTTC,CAISEEAPGANVLTF
15,TRBV6-5,TRBD2,TRBJ2-2,NA,TGTGCCAGCAGACCGGCGGGGGAGAGCACCGGGGAGCTGTTTTTT,CASRPAGESTGELFF
13,TRBV30,TRBD1,TRBJ1-2,NA,TGTGCCTGGAGTCAGGACAGGTTATATGGCTACACCTTC,CAWSQDRLYGYTF
15,TRBV13,NA,TRBJ1-2,NA,TGTGCCAGCAGCCCGGGCAGGGGAGAACTCTATGGCTACACCTTC,CASSPGRGELYGYTF
14,TRBV27,TRBD2,TRBJ2-5,few,TGTGCCAGCACGAGCGGGGGGGGCGTCGAGACCCAGTACTTC,CASTSGGGVETQYF
15,TRBV7-2,NA,TRBJ1-5,NA,TGTGCCAGCAGCTTAGAAGGGTATGGCAATCAGCCCCAGCATTTT,CASSLEGYGNQPQHF
14,TRBV7-9,NA,TRBJ1-1,NA,TGTGCCAGCAGCGAAGGGGTTCGCGTCACTGAAGCTTTCTTT,CASSEGVRVTEAFF
16,TRBV6-4,TRBD2,TRBJ2-3,few,TGTGCCAGCAGTCGACTAGCGGGGGGGCCATCAGATACGCAGTATTTT,CASSRLAGGPSDTQYF
14,TRBV7-9,NA,TRBJ2-1,NA,TGTGCCAGCAGCTTAGGGCGACTACCCAATGAGCAGTTCTTC,CASSLGRLPNEQFF
13,TRBV19,NA,TRBJ1-5,few,TGTGCCGCCGGGGGGGACACTCATCAGCCCCAGCATTTT,CAAGGDTHQPQHF
12,TRBV27,NA,TRBJ1-1,NA,TGTGCCAGCAGTTTATCGCGTGGGGAAGCTTTCTTT,CASSLSRGEAFF
22,TRBV4-1,NA,TRBJ2-5,NA,TGCGCCAGCAGCCAAGATTGGGTCGCCAGGCTCCCCAAAGGCGGTAGTCAAGAGACCCAGTACTTC,CASSQDWVARLPKGGSQETQYF
13,TRBV29-1,TRBD1,TRBJ2-7,NA,TGCAGCGCCGGGGACAGGGGGCCCTACGAGCAGTACTTC,CSAGDRGPYEQYF
14,TRBV29-1,NA,TRBJ2-1,NA,TGCAGCGTTGTGTTGGTTAACAACTACAATGAGCAGTTCTTC,CSVVLVNNYNEQFF
15,TRBV10-3,NA,TRBJ2-3,few,TGTGCCATCAGCGTAAATACGATTTCGGCAGATACGCAGTATTTT,CAISVNTISADTQYF
16,TRBV13,TRBD1,TRBJ2-2,NA,TGTGCCAGCAGCCCCCCCACAGGGGTTGGGACCGGGGAGCTGTTTTTT,CASSPPTGVGTGELFF
14,TRBV30,NA,TRBJ1-5,NA,TGTGCCTGGAGTCGTACACTGGGGGACCAGCCCCAGCATTTT,CAWSRTLGDQPQHF
14,TRBV7-9,NA,TRBJ1-1,NA,TGTGCCAGCAGCTTAGTAGGAGGGTCCCCTGAAGCTTTCTTT,CASSLVGGSPEAFF
14,TRBV21-1,NA,TRBJ2-5,many,TGTGCCAGCAGCCCGCCGAGGGCTGAAGAGACCCAGTACTTC,CASSPPRAEETQYF
12,TRBV4-1,NA,TRBJ2-5,NA,TGCGCCAGCAGCGGGCAGGAGGAGACCCAGTACTTC,CASSGQEETQYF
14,TRBV29-1,TRBD1,TRBJ1-5,NA,TGCAGCGTCAGCGACAGGGCGTCTGGCCAGCCCCAGCATTTT,CSVSDRASGQPQHF
14,TRBV19,NA,TRBJ1-6,many,TGTGCCAGTAACGAACGGACCGAGAATTCACCCCTCCACTTT,CASNERTENSPLHF
12,TRBV25-1,NA,TRBJ2-2,NA,TGTGCCAGCAGTGATCACCCCGGGGAGCTGTTTTTT,CASSDHPGELFF
15,TRBV7-8,NA,TRBJ1-2,NA,TGTGCCAGCAGCCTAACAACAGGGAATAGGAATGGCTACACCTTC,CASSLTTGNRNGYTF
14,TRBV27,NA,TRBJ1-6,few,TGTGCCAGCACCCACGTCGGGTCCGATTCACCCCTCCACTTT,CASTHVGSDSPLHF
17,TRBV11-2,TRBD2,TRBJ2-3,NA,TGTGCCAGCAGCCTGTGGGGACTAGCCGGGGGCACAGATACGCAGTATTTT,CASSLWGLAGGTDTQYF
15,TRBV18,NA,TRBJ2-7,NA,TGTGCCAGCTCACAGGGCTCCAGGGGACCCTACGAGCAGTACTTC,CASSQGSRGPYEQYF
15,TRBV6-4,TRBD2,TRBJ2-1,medium-sized,TGTGCCAGCAGTGACACTAGCGGGGGGGCCAATGAGCAGTTCTTC,CASSDTSGGANEQFF
13,TRBV27,NA,TRBJ1-2,few,TGTGCCAGTCGGTCACGGGCGGACTTCGGCTACACCTTC,CASRSRADFGYTF
12,TRBV30,NA,TRBJ2-7,once,TGTGCCTGGAGTTTTGGTGGCTACGAGCAGTACTTC,CAWSFGGYEQYF
15,TRBV6-1,NA,TRBJ1-1,NA,TGTGCCAGCAATGGTCTAGGACACGGTGGCGACGAAGCTTTCTTT,CASNGLGHGGDEAFF
15,TRBV6-5,TRBD1,TRBJ2-7,few,TGTGCCAGCAGTTACTCCGGGACAGGCTCCTACGAGCAGTACTTC,CASSYSGTGSYEQYF
13,TRBV11-2,NA,TRBJ1-2,few,TGTGCCAGCAGCGCGACAGCGGACTATGGCTACACCTTC,CASSATADYGYTF
13,TRBV10-3,NA,TRBJ2-1,NA,TGTGCCATCAGTGAGTCGATTCCAAATGAGCAGTTCTTC,CAISESIPNEQFF
16,TRBV9,NA,TRBJ2-2,NA,TGTGCCAGCAGCGTAGGGACGGACCTCACCACCGGGGAGCTGTTTTTT,CASSVGTDLTTGELFF
14,TRBV27,NA,TRBJ2-7,NA,TGTGCCAGCAGTCCCTCCAACAGGGTCCTCGAGCAGTACTTC,CASSPSNRVLEQYF
14,TRBV6-5,NA,TRBJ1-2,few,TGTGCCAGCAGGCTTACTGTGGCTAACTATGGCTACACCTTC,CASRLTVANYGYTF
16,TRBV15,TRBD1,TRBJ2-2,NA,TGTGCCACCAGCAGAGATCGAGACAGGGGCACCGGGGAGCTGTTTTTT,CATSRDRDRGTGELFF
14,TRBV11-2,NA,TRBJ2-7,once,TGTGCCAGCAGCTTAGTGGGAGTTACCTACGAGCAGTACTTC,CASSLVGVTYEQYF
15,TRBV7-9,TRBD2,TRBJ2-7,NA,TGTGCCAGCAGCTTAGGAGCGGGGATTTTCTACGAGCAGTACTTC,CASSLGAGIFYEQYF
14,TRBV29-1,TRBD1,TRBJ2-7,NA,TGCAGCGTAGGAGGAGTGACAGGGGGTCACGAGCAGTACTTC,CSVGGVTGGHEQYF
14,TRBV29-1,NA,TRBJ2-1,NA,TGCAGCGTCAAGGAACTGAGCTCCTACAATGAGCAGTTCTTC,CSVKELSSYNEQFF
14,TRBV9,NA,TRBJ1-2,NA,TGTGCCAGCAGCGCCCAGGGTCCTAACTATGGCTACACCTTC,CASSAQGPNYGYTF
17,TRBV14,NA,TRBJ2-1,NA,TGTGCCAGCAGCCAGATGGAAGTGGGACCACACCACAATGAGCAGTTCTTC,CASSQMEVGPHHNEQFF
12,TRBV6-6,NA,TRBJ2-3,NA,TGTGCCAGCTCTATGACCACAGATACGCAGTATTTT,CASSMTTDTQYF
16,TRBV5-1,TRBD2,TRBJ2-3,NA,TGCGCCAGCAGCTTGGAAGCGGGGGGCGGCACAGATACGCAGTATTTT,CASSLEAGGGTDTQYF
13,TRBV25-1,TRBD1,TRBJ1-2,NA,TGTGCCAGCAGTTGGGACAGCAACTATGGCTACACCTTC,CASSWDSNYGYTF